A single TCR beta chain is shown here with its context. Measured with immunoSEQ multiplex PCR; TCRdb has only the in-frame clones, and not every one. The data contain roughly 760,000 clones, 74% of them seen just once; the ten biggest clones take up approximately 1.6%. This sample was taken from a study of shared clonotypes between healthy human individuals. The healthy adult donors were HIV-negative and reported no recent acute infections or vaccinations. CDR1 and CDR2 (germline): KGHSH, LQKENI. V dropped 3 bases and J dropped 4; count of bases not matched to a gene: 11. This CDR3 has 17 residues. The chain is built from TRBV18 and TRBJ2-7, with TRBD2 matching over 11 bases. The sequence was collected from a woman aged 25 to 39 in good health. The sequenced sample was memory CD4+ T cells sorted from blood. Indicated subset: CD45RA-negative fraction. The CDR3 nucleotides are TGTGCCAGCTCACCGACTTTTAGCGGGAGGGGTTCTTACGAGCAGTACTTC. Protein product: CASSPTFSGRGSYEQYF.